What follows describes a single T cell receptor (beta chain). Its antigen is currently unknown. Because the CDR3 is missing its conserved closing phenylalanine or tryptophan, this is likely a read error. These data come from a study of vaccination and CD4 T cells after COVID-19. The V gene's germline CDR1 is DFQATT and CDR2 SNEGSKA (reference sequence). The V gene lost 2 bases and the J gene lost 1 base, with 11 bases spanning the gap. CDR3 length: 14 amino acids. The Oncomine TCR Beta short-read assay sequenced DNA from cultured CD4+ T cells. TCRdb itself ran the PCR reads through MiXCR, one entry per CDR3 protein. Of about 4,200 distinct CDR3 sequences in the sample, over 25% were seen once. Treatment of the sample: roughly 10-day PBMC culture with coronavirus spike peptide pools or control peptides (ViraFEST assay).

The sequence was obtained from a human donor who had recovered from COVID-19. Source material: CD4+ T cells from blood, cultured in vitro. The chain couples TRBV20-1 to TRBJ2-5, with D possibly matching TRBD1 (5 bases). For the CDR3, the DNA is TGCAGTGCTAGAACAGGTGCTAGCCAAGAGACCCAGTACTTA. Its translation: CSARTGASQETQYL.